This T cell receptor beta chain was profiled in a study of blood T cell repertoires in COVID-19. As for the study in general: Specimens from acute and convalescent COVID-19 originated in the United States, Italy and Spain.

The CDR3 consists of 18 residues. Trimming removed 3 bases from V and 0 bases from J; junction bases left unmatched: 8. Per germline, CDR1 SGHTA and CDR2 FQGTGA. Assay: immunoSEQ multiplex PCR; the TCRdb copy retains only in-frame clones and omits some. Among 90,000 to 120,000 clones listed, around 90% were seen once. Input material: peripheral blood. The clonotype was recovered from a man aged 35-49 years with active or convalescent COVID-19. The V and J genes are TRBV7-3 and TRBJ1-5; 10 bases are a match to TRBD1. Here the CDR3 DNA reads TGTGCCAGCAGCTTGGACAGGGGGGACCCCTATAGCAATCAGCCCCAGCATTTT. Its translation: CASSLDRGDPYSNQPQHF. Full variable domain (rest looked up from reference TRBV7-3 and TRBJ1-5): GAGVSQTPSNKVTEKGKYVELRCDPISGHTALYWYRQSLGQGPEFLIYFQGTGAADDSGLPNDRFFAVRPEGSVSTLKIQRTERGDSAVYLCASSLDRGDPYSNQPQHFGDGTRLSIL.